These 28 T cell receptor beta chains share one sample of origin, sequenced in a study of OX40 agonist ivuxolimab in advanced cancers. Only in-frame clones appear in the TCRdb table, and some are missing; sequencing was by immunoSEQ multiplex PCR. Altogether tens of thousands of clones are present, roughly nine tenths being singletons, with the ten largest covering approximately 3%. The input for sequencing was CD4+ or CD8+ T cells sorted from blood, taken in a trial of the OX40 agonist ivuxolimab. The receptors come from an adult with an advanced solid tumor such as melanoma, head and neck, liver or kidney cancer.

The J gene is TRBJ1-1, the V gene TRBV2; D unresolved. Germline CDR1 reads SNHLY; CDR2 reads FYNNEI. The CDR3 loop spans 11 amino acids. V was trimmed by 7 bases and J by 5 bases, leaving 8 bases between them. CDR3 loop: CASIYSTEAFF. As DNA, the CDR3 is TGTGCCAGCATATATTCTACTGAAGCTTTCTTT.

This clone was seen only a few times. V is TRBV5-6 and J is TRBJ1-2; D is uncertain. This CDR3 region has 12 residues. Trimming left V 2 bases short and J 0 bases short, with 2 bases between. Germline assignment: CDR1 SGHDT and CDR2 YYEEEE. CDR3 sequence (DNA): TGTGCCAGCAGCTTAACTAACTATGGCTACACCTTC. Protein sequence: CASSLTNYGYTF.

The V call is TRBV6-1, the J call TRBJ2-2; D is perhaps TRBD2 (6 bases). V lost 6 bases and J 3 bases, leaving 14 bases between the germline ends. Germline V gene data show CDR1 as MNHNS and CDR2 as SASEGT. The CDR3 spans 15 residues. CDR3 nucleotide sequence: TGTGCCAGCAGCTTAGCGGAAGGCTACACCGGGGAGCTGTTTTTT. Translating it yields CASSLAEGYTGELFF.

V is TRBV5-1 and J is TRBJ2-2; 8 bases fit TRBD1. CDR1 SGHRS and CDR2 YFSETQ come from the germline V gene. The ends lost 4 bases at V and 3 bases at J; junction bases unmatched: 5. This CDR3 region has 15 residues. CDR3 loop: CASSGDRGDTGELFF. DNA of the CDR3: TGCGCCAGCAGCGGCGACAGGGGTGACACCGGGGAGCTGTTTTTT.

This clone was seen just once. The chain combines TRBV6-5 with TRBJ1-4, with TRBD1 matching over 7 bases. The CDR3 consists of 15 residues. The germline CDR1 and CDR2 sequences are MNHEY and SVGAGI. The trim removed 4 bases at V and 8 bases at J, leaving 10 bases unmatched. DNA of the CDR3: TGTGCCAGCAGTTTGAACCGGGACAGAACCGAAAAACTGTTTTTT. It yields the protein CASSLNRDRTEKLFF.

The rearrangement uses TRBV4-1 and TRBJ1-5; weak D call: TRBD1 (6 bases). The CDR3 contains 15 residues. The V and J ends lost 3 bases and 6 bases respectively, with 15 bases between them. Germline CDR1 and CDR2: MGHRA and YSYEKL. The CDR3 sequence: CASSHPGAEGQPQHF. The CDR3 DNA sequence: TGCGCCAGCAGCCACCCGGGGGCGGAGGGTCAGCCCCAGCATTTT.

J is TRBJ2-7 and V is TRBV6-6; D may be TRBD2 (6 bases). Germline V gene sequence: CDR1 MNHNY, CDR2 SVGAGI (reference sequence). This CDR3 has 13 amino acids. V was shortened by 5 bases and J by 5 bases, with 13 bases between the two germline ends. The CDR3: CASSISGEDEQYF. The CDR3 bases are TGTGCCAGCAGTATTAGCGGTGAGGACGAGCAGTACTTC.

The J gene is TRBJ2-3, the V gene TRBV9; D possibly uses TRBD1 or TRBD2 (5 bases each). The CDR3 length is 15 residues. The germline V and J ends were trimmed by 3 bases and 0 bases, with 11 bases remaining between them. Germline lookup yields CDR1 SGDLS and CDR2 YYNGEE. The CDR3 nucleotides are TGTGCCAGCAGCGCAGGGACGGTCAGCACAGATACGCAGTATTTT. It yields the protein CASSAGTVSTDTQYF.

V usage is TRBV7-9 and J usage is TRBJ1-5, with D possibly matching TRBD1 (5 bases). The V and J ends lost 2 bases and 3 bases respectively, with 11 bases between them. The CDR3 sequence is 15 residues long. From germline, CDR1 is SEHNR and CDR2 FQNEAQ (reference sequence). The CDR3 sequence is CASSLSGHPNQPQHF. The CDR3 DNA is TGTGCCAGCAGCTTATCCGGACACCCCAATCAGCCCCAGCATTTT.

The chain employs TRBV25-1 and TRBJ1-1; TRBD1 matches at 9 bases. The CDR3 consists of 16 residues. Germline V lookup: CDR1 MGHDK, CDR2 SYGVNS. With 6 bases clipped from V and 2 bases from J, the junction kept 10 bases outside the gene matches. The CDR3 protein is CASSLGSGQGNTEAFF. CDR3 sequence (DNA): TGTGCCAGCAGCCTGGGGTCGGGACAGGGTAACACTGAAGCTTTCTTT.

Points on this clone: The sample carries other DNA sequences with the same CDR3. The chain joins TRBV6-1 to TRBJ1-1, with D maybe TRBD1 (5 bases). Looked up from germline, CDR1 is MNHNS and CDR2 is SASEGT. V was shortened by 2 bases and J by 1 base, with 8 bases between the two germline ends. This CDR3 has 14 residues. CDR3 DNA: TGTGCCAGCAGTGAATTGGGGCCGAACACTGAAGCTTTCTTT. It codes for CASSELGPNTEAFF.

J is TRBJ2-7 and V is TRBV18; a weak D match, TRBD2 (5 bases). The CDR3 runs 14 residues. Germline values: CDR1 KGHSH, CDR2 LQKENI. Trimming removed 2 bases at V and 4 bases at J, with 12 bases between. CDR3 amino acids: CASSPSTGNYEQYF. The CDR3 DNA follows: TGTGCCAGCTCACCATCGACGGGAAATTACGAGCAGTACTTC.

V usage is TRBV18 and J usage is TRBJ2-3; tentative D call: TRBD1 (7 bases). Trimming cost V 1 base and J 0 bases, with 11 bases left between them. Germline values: CDR1 KGHSH, CDR2 LQKENI. This CDR3 spans 16 amino acids. CDR3 in DNA: TGTGCCAGCTCACCACGACAGGGACTCAGCACAGATACGCAGTATTTT. Its translation: CASSPRQGLSTDTQYF.

The chain links TRBV5-6 to TRBJ1-4, with D perhaps TRBD1 (5 bases). V lost 5 bases and J lost 2, with 7 bases in between. Germline V gives CDR1 SGHDT, CDR2 YYEEEE. This CDR3 contains 13 residues. The CDR3 protein is CASRGATNEKLFF. CDR3 in DNA: TGTGCCAGCAGAGGGGCTACTAATGAAAAACTGTTTTTT.

Details on this clone: At the DNA level, this CDR3 is encoded by other sequences in the same sample as well. The chain couples TRBV5-1 to TRBJ1-5; 10 positions match TRBD1. Germline CDR1 and CDR2: SGHRS and YFSETQ. The CDR3 loop spans 14 amino acids. V lost 3 bases and J lost 5; bases outside the gene matches: 2. The CDR3 sequence: CASSSGQGDQPQHF. The CDR3 nucleotides are TGCGCCAGCAGCTCCGGACAGGGGGATCAGCCCCAGCATTTT.

This rearrangement joins TRBV6-1 to TRBJ2-3; 8 bases are shared with TRBD1. Germline V lookup: CDR1 MNHNS, CDR2 SASEGT. V lost 6 bases and J lost 7; bases outside the gene matches: 12. The CDR3 contains 15 residues. CDR3 in DNA: TGTGCCAGCAGCGGGGGCAGGGGGCTTAGGCATACGCAGTATTTT. Its translation is CASSGGRGLRHTQYF.

The chain uses TRBV7-2 and TRBJ2-5, with D perhaps TRBD1 or TRBD2 (5 bases each). The V end was cut by 8 bases, the J end by 5 bases, with 12 bases between. CDR1 and CDR2 from the germline V gene are SGHTA and FQGNSA. The CDR3 covers 12 residues. The CDR3 loop reads CASAEWGETQYF. CDR3 DNA sequence: TGTGCCAGCGCCGAGTGGGGGGAGACCCAGTACTTC.

This chain links TRBV27 with TRBJ2-1, with TRBD2 as a possible D gene (6 bases). The CDR3 extends over 17 amino acids. Germline V lookup: CDR1 MNHEY, CDR2 SMNVEV (reference sequence). V lost 3 bases and J lost 0, with 15 bases in between. The chain's CDR3 is CASSLGGPLSSYNEQFF. The CDR3 DNA reads TGTGCCAGCAGTTTGGGGGGACCCCTGAGCTCCTACAATGAGCAGTTCTTC.

The rearrangement uses TRBV5-5 and TRBJ2-6; D ambiguous. This CDR3 comprises 13 residues. Germline values: CDR1 SGHKS, CDR2 YYEKEE (reference sequence). V lost 9 bases and J lost 6, with 13 bases in between. DNA for the CDR3: TGTGCCACCACCCCTAGTCTGGCCAACGTCCTGACTTTC. Translating gives CATTPSLANVLTF. The entire variable domain, with the rest obtained from reference TRBV5-5 and TRBJ2-6, is as follows: DAGVTQSPTHLIKTRGQQVTLRCSPISGHKSVSWYQQVLGQGPQFIFQYYEKEERGRGNFPDRFSARQFPNYSSELNVNALLLGDSALYLCATTPSLANVLTFGAGSRLTVL.

The chain joins TRBV4-1 to TRBJ1-1, with D unresolved. Germline values: CDR1 MGHRA, CDR2 YSYEKL. This CDR3 is built from 13 residues. Between the trimmed V and J ends, which lost 1 base and 2 bases, there was a span of 5 bases. CDR3 residues: CASSQGGNTEAFF. CDR3 bases: TGCGCCAGCAGCCAAGGGGGAAACACTGAAGCTTTCTTT.

The chain recombines TRBV19 with TRBJ1-2; the match to TRBD1 covers 8 bases. The CDR3 has 17 amino acids. V lost 7 bases, J lost 4 bases, and 17 bases stayed unmatched. Germline CDR1 is LNHDA and CDR2 is SQIVND (reference sequence). CDR3 residues: CASTSAGRGRNSYGYTF. Written as DNA, the CDR3 is TGTGCCAGTACCTCTGCAGGCAGGGGGCGTAACTCCTATGGCTACACCTTC. Full variable domain (remainder filled in from reference TRBV19 and TRBJ1-2): DGGITQSPKYLFRKEGQNVTLSCEQNLNHDAMYWYRQDPGQGLRLIYYSQIVNDFQKGDIAEGYSVSREKKESFPLTVTSAQKNPTAFYLCASTSAGRGRNSYGYTFGSGTRLTVV.

The rearrangement uses TRBV7-8 and TRBJ2-7; either TRBD1 or TRBD2 may fit D (5 bases each). V was trimmed by 5 bases and J by 3 bases, leaving 17 bases between them. The CDR3 length is 15 residues. Germline lookup yields CDR1 SGHVS and CDR2 FQNEAQ. CDR3 sequence: CASSPSPGQFYEQYF. In DNA, the CDR3 is TGTGCCAGCAGCCCGAGCCCGGGGCAGTTCTACGAGCAGTACTTC.

The CDR3 loop is CASSESGGPDTQYF. As DNA, the CDR3 is TGTGCCAGCAGTGAATCTGGGGGACCAGATACGCAGTATTTT. The gene calls are TRBV25-1 and TRBJ2-3, with D perhaps being TRBD1 or TRBD2 (5 bases each). Germline-derived CDR1 and CDR2 are MGHDK and SYGVNS. This CDR3 is 14 amino acids long. Between the trimmed V and J ends, which lost 1 base and 4 bases, there was a span of 9 bases.

CDR3 sequence reads: CASSTSTGEGEQYF. The CDR3 DNA is TGCGCCAGCAGCACCTCGACAGGGGAAGGCGAGCAGTACTTC. The V call is TRBV5-1, the J call TRBJ2-7; 8 nucleotides agree with TRBD1. V lost 4 bases to trimming and J lost 6 bases; unmatched junction nucleotides: 9. Germline CDR1 SGHRS, CDR2 YFSETQ. This CDR3 spans 14 amino acids.

The CDR3 sequence is CASSKNGLSSYEQYF. CDR3 coding DNA: TGTGCCAGCAGTAAAAACGGTTTAAGCTCCTACGAGCAGTACTTC. The genes are TRBV7-9 and TRBJ2-7, with D unresolved. The CDR3 has 15 residues. Trimming took off 6 bases at V and 0 bases at J, with 15 bases between the two ends. CDR1 is SEHNR and CDR2 is FQNEAQ in the germline V gene (reference sequence).

The gene calls are TRBV7-9 and TRBJ1-1; no clear D. With 5 bases removed from V and 0 bases from J, the gap between germline ends came to 10 bases. This CDR3 contains 14 residues. Germline V gives CDR1 SEHNR, CDR2 FQNEAQ (reference sequence). The CDR3 sequence: CASSPGTVNTEAFF. As DNA, the CDR3 is TGTGCCAGCAGCCCAGGTACGGTGAACACTGAAGCTTTCTTT.

The CDR3 region is CASSLDPPSREQFF. The CDR3 DNA follows: TGCGCCAGCAGCTTGGATCCCCCCTCCCGTGAGCAGTTCTTC. The chain combines TRBV5-1 with TRBJ2-1; D remains unclear. Between the trimmed V and J ends, which lost 0 bases and 9 bases, there was a span of 13 bases. This CDR3 has 14 residues. Germline V gene sequence: CDR1 SGHRS, CDR2 YFSETQ.

The rearrangement links TRBV27 to TRBJ2-2; no firm D call. V lost 3 bases, J lost 4 bases, and 12 bases lay in between. CDR1 is MNHEY, CDR2 SMNVEV, per germline (reference sequence). The CDR3 extends over 15 amino acids. The CDR3 protein is CASSFAVVGTGELFF. The CDR3 bases are TGTGCCAGCAGTTTCGCAGTCGTGGGCACCGGGGAGCTGTTTTTT.